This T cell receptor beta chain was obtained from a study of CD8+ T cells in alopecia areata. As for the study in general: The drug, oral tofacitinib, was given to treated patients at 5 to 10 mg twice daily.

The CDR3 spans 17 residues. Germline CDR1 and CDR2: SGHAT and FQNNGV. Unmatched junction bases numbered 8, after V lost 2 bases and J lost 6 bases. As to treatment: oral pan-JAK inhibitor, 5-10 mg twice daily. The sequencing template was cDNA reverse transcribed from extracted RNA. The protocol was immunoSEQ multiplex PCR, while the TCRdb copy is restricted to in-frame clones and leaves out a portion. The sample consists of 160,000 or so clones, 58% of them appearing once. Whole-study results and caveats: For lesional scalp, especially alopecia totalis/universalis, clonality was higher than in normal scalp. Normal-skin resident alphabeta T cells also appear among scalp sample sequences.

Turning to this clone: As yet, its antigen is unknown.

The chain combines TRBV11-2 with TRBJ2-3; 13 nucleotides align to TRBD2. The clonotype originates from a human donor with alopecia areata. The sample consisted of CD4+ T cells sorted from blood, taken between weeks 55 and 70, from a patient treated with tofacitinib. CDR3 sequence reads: CASSLTQTSGGWDTQYF. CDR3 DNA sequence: TGTGCCAGCAGCTTAACCCAGACTAGCGGGGGGTGGGATACGCAGTATTTT.